These T cell receptor beta chains were read from a single sample in a study of blood T cell repertoires in COVID-19. Assay used: immunoSEQ multiplex PCR; TCRdb lists only in-frame clones, some missing. This sample has about 42,000 clones, with approximately 89% found just once. Material for sequencing was peripheral blood. The receptors come from a human donor in a cohort sampled during active COVID-19. Both conserved end residues are part of each CDR3. Fields, in order: V gene, clone size, J gene, D gene, CDR3 DNA, CDR3 protein. The D gene is left open where the match is weak. The size of a clone is reported for some rows only, either as once, few or many, or as a class for expanded clones.

V gene: TRBV7-9; clone size: NA; J gene: TRBJ1-1; D gene: TRBD1; CDR3 DNA: TGTGCCAGCAGCTCCCAGGGGGTCTCTGAAGCTTTCTTT; CDR3 protein: CASSSQGVSEAFF
V gene: TRBV2; clone size: once; J gene: TRBJ2-1; D gene: TRBD2; CDR3 DNA: TGTGCCAGCAGTCGACTAGCGGGGAGTCCGAATGAGCAGTTCTTC; CDR3 protein: CASSRLAGSPNEQFF
V gene: TRBV10-3; clone size: NA; J gene: TRBJ2-3; D gene: NA; CDR3 DNA: TGTGCCATCAGTGCTAGCACAGATACGCAGTATTTT; CDR3 protein: CAISASTDTQYF
V gene: TRBV4-1; clone size: NA; J gene: TRBJ1-1; D gene: NA; CDR3 DNA: TGCGCCAGCAGCCGAGATTGGGACTCCGAAGCTTTCTTT; CDR3 protein: CASSRDWDSEAFF
V gene: TRBV19; clone size: medium-sized; J gene: TRBJ1-1; D gene: NA; CDR3 DNA: TGTGCCAGTAGTATACGGGGGGCCACTGAAGCTTTCTTT; CDR3 protein: CASSIRGATEAFF
V gene: TRBV6-5; clone size: NA; J gene: TRBJ1-1; D gene: TRBD1; CDR3 DNA: TGTGCCAGCAGATTTTCAGGGGGGAACACTGAAGCTTTCTTT; CDR3 protein: CASRFSGGNTEAFF
V gene: TRBV9; clone size: NA; J gene: TRBJ2-5; D gene: TRBD1; CDR3 DNA: TGTGCCAGCAGCGCCCGACAGGGGCAAGAGACCCAGTACTTC; CDR3 protein: CASSARQGQETQYF
V gene: TRBV7-3; clone size: NA; J gene: TRBJ1-1; D gene: TRBD1; CDR3 DNA: TGTGCCAGCAGCTCGACAGGGGGAGGCACTGAAGCTTTCTTT; CDR3 protein: CASSSTGGGTEAFF
V gene: TRBV6-5; clone size: NA; J gene: TRBJ2-7; D gene: NA; CDR3 DNA: TGTGCCAGCAGCGTGGACCAGGGTGACGAGCAGTACTTC; CDR3 protein: CASSVDQGDEQYF
V gene: TRBV28; clone size: NA; J gene: TRBJ2-5; D gene: NA; CDR3 DNA: TGTGCCAGCACCCGCCCCGGGGAGACCCAGTACTTC; CDR3 protein: CASTRPGETQYF
V gene: TRBV27; clone size: NA; J gene: TRBJ2-7; D gene: TRBD1; CDR3 DNA: TGTGCCAGCAGTTTAGTCTATTTAGGCCAAAGTAGTCAGGGGGTCCACGAGCAGTACTTC; CDR3 protein: CASSLVYLGQSSQGVHEQYF
V gene: TRBV20-1; clone size: NA; J gene: TRBJ1-2; D gene: TRBD1; CDR3 DNA: TGCAGTGCTAGTTCGCGGGACAGAGGATTGTCCGGCTATGGCTACACCTTC; CDR3 protein: CSASSRDRGLSGYGYTF
V gene: TRBV29-1; clone size: NA; J gene: TRBJ1-2; D gene: TRBD1; CDR3 DNA: TGCAGCGTTTCTTCGACAGGGGAAGAGGGGTATGGCTACACCTTC; CDR3 protein: CSVSSTGEEGYGYTF
V gene: TRBV6-6; clone size: few; J gene: TRBJ2-6; D gene: TRBD2; CDR3 DNA: TGTGCCACCTACGAAGCGGGGCGCGGGGCCAACGTCCTGACTTTC; CDR3 protein: CATYEAGRGANVLTF
V gene: TRBV28; clone size: NA; J gene: TRBJ2-5; D gene: TRBD1; CDR3 DNA: TGTGCCAGCAGTTTCGGGACAGGGGGGGACCAGTACTTC; CDR3 protein: CASSFGTGGDQYF
V gene: TRBV5-3; clone size: NA; J gene: TRBJ2-7; D gene: TRBD1; CDR3 DNA: TGTGCCAGAAGCTTGGTGGACAGGGGGAGCTCCTACGAGCAGTACTTC; CDR3 protein: CARSLVDRGSSYEQYF
V gene: TRBV4-3; clone size: NA; J gene: TRBJ1-6; D gene: TRBD1; CDR3 DNA: TGCGCCAGCAGCCAAGACCGCTTCGGGACAGGGGCATCGGGGTCCTATAATTCACCCCTCCACTTT; CDR3 protein: CASSQDRFGTGASGSYNSPLHF
V gene: TRBV9; clone size: NA; J gene: TRBJ1-3; D gene: NA; CDR3 DNA: TGTGCCAGCAGCTCCCTCGGGGGGAACGGAAACACCATATATTTT; CDR3 protein: CASSSLGGNGNTIYF
V gene: TRBV19; clone size: few; J gene: TRBJ1-3; D gene: NA; CDR3 DNA: TGTGCCAGTACCGACAGCTCCTCTGGAAACACCATATATTTT; CDR3 protein: CASTDSSSGNTIYF
V gene: TRBV3-1/TRBV3-2; clone size: NA; J gene: TRBJ2-5; D gene: NA; CDR3 DNA: TGTGCCAGCAGCCCGCAGCCAGGATTACAAGAGACCCAGTACTTC; CDR3 protein: CASSPQPGLQETQYF
V gene: TRBV18; clone size: NA; J gene: TRBJ1-1; D gene: NA; CDR3 DNA: TGTGCCAGCTCACCAGAGGCATACACTGAAGCTTTCTTT; CDR3 protein: CASSPEAYTEAFF
V gene: TRBV5-1; clone size: NA; J gene: TRBJ2-7; D gene: NA; CDR3 DNA: TGCGCCAGCAGCTTGGAGGTAGCGGTGTCCTACGAGCAGTACTTC; CDR3 protein: CASSLEVAVSYEQYF
V gene: TRBV24-1; clone size: NA; J gene: TRBJ2-3; D gene: TRBD1; CDR3 DNA: TGTGCCACCAGTGAGGGACAGGGGATCACAGATACGCAGTATTTT; CDR3 protein: CATSEGQGITDTQYF
V gene: TRBV6-6; clone size: medium-sized; J gene: TRBJ1-1; D gene: NA; CDR3 DNA: TGTGCCAGCAGTTATCGCACTGAAGCTTTCTTT; CDR3 protein: CASSYRTEAFF
V gene: TRBV30; clone size: once; J gene: TRBJ1-6; D gene: TRBD1; CDR3 DNA: TGTGCCTGGAGGGAGACAGGGAGGAGGAATTCACCCCTCCACTTT; CDR3 protein: CAWRETGRRNSPLHF